This TCR beta chain was recovered during a study of blood T cell repertoires in COVID-19. In this sample, this clone turned up a few times. The method was immunoSEQ multiplex PCR; TCRdb's version includes in-frame clones alone and lacks a portion of them. The sample lists 80,000 to 100,000 clones; around 90% were seen once. There are 15 residues in the CDR3. Germline CDR1 and CDR2: SGHVS and FQNEAQ. After removal of 5 bases from V and 5 bases from J, the junction contained 6 bases not matched to a gene. This receptor was obtained from a man in his 70s with acute or convalescent COVID-19. The sample comprised peripheral blood. The rearrangement joins TRBV7-8 to TRBJ1-5; 10 bases line up with TRBD1. The CDR3 DNA sequence: TGTGCCAGCAGCCTAGACAGGGGGCGGGATCAGCCCCAGCATTTT. Translated, it gives CASSLDRGRDQPQHF.